These 27 T cell receptor beta chains originate from one sample sequenced in a study of cytomegalovirus exposure and HLA in healthy donors. This PCR relied on a set of 60 Vbeta primers and 13 Jbeta primers. Clones were read by immunoSEQ multiplex PCR, and TCRdb kept only the in-frame ones, dropping some. This sample yields fewer than 250,000 clones, of which around 87% are seen a single time; under 1.2% belongs to the top ten. Sequencing was performed on PBMCs. Receptor source: a boy aged 2 to 9 in good health and CMV-seronegative.

This chain connects TRBV5-1 to TRBJ1-6; 9 nucleotides line up with TRBD1. Per germline, CDR1 SGHRS and CDR2 YFSETQ. The J segment lost 6 bases and the V segment lost 3 bases, leaving 4 bases of the junction unmatched. The CDR3 runs 15 residues. CDR3 coding DNA: TGCGCCAGCAGCTGGGACAGGGCGGGTAATTCACCCCTCCACTTT. It is translated as CASSWDRAGNSPLHF.

The gene calls are TRBV6-1 and TRBJ1-2; 9 bases map to TRBD1. V was clipped by 2 bases and J by 8 bases; unmatched bases: 12. The CDR3 runs 16 residues. Per the germline V gene, CDR1 is MNHNS and CDR2 is SASEGT. This CDR3 is CASSEFVGQGSGGYTF. In DNA, the CDR3 is TGTGCCAGCAGTGAATTCGTTGGACAGGGGTCTGGAGGCTACACCTTC.

The gene calls are TRBV5-6 and TRBJ1-5, with D uncertain. Trimming cost V 4 bases and J 3 bases, with 11 bases left between them. The CDR3 is made up of 14 amino acids. CDR1 SGHDT and CDR2 YYEEEE come from the germline V gene. The CDR3, as DNA: TGTGCCAGCAGCCCCCGAGGTAACAATCAGCCCCAGCATTTT. Translation: CASSPRGNNQPQHF.

CDR3 in DNA: TGTGCCAGCGCCCGGGACAGGGAGTCAGATACGCAGTATTTT. The encoded protein is CASARDRESDTQYF. This rearrangement joins TRBV6-5 to TRBJ2-3, with 9 bases matching TRBD1. Germline V gene sequence: CDR1 MNHEY, CDR2 SVGAGI. Germline trimming cut 8 bases from V and 4 bases from J; bases unmatched to any gene: 7. This CDR3 has 14 residues.

V is TRBV6-1 and J is TRBJ1-5, with TRBD1 as a possible D gene (6 bases). The CDR3 runs to 17 residues. Trimming cost V 4 bases and J 5 bases, with 21 bases left between them. CDR1 MNHNS and CDR2 SASEGT come from the germline V gene. CDR3 region: CASSVEQGSWQDQPQHF. The DNA of the CDR3 is TGTGCCAGCAGTGTGGAACAGGGAAGTTGGCAGGATCAGCCCCAGCATTTT.

The V call is TRBV10-2, the J call TRBJ2-5; 12 positions agree with TRBD2. Germline V gene sequence: CDR1 WSHSY, CDR2 SAAADI. The junction had 1 base not matched to a gene; V was cut back by 3 bases and J by 2 bases. The CDR3 spans 15 residues. The CDR3 loop reads CASSELAGGQETQYF. The CDR3 nucleotides read TGCGCCAGCAGTGAACTAGCGGGGGGTCAAGAGACCCAGTACTTC.

This clone was seen once. The chain couples TRBV10-3 to TRBJ2-5; D is possibly TRBD1 (6 bases). V lost 0 bases to trimming and J lost 1 base, with 12 bases between them. Germline V gene sequence: CDR1 ENHRY, CDR2 SYGVKD. This CDR3 is 16 amino acids long. The CDR3, as DNA: TGTGCCATCAGTGAGTCCGGCAGGGGACCCCAAGAGACCCAGTACTTC. It yields the protein CAISESGRGPQETQYF.

The chain employs TRBV18 and TRBJ2-1, with 10 bases identical to TRBD2. Per germline, CDR1 KGHSH and CDR2 LQKENI. With 4 bases clipped from V and 4 bases from J, the junction kept 4 bases outside the gene matches. The length of the CDR3 is 15 residues. The CDR3, as DNA: TGTGCCAGCTCACTTAAGACTAGCGGGTACAATGAGCAGTTCTTC. Translating gives CASSLKTSGYNEQFF. Full variable domain (missing parts from reference TRBV18 and TRBJ2-1): NAGVMQNPRHLVRRRGQEARLRCSPMKGHSHVYWYRQLPEEGLKFMVYLQKENIIDESGMPKERFSAEFPKEGPSILRIQQVVRGDSAAYFCASSLKTSGYNEQFFGPGTRLTVL.

This clone has only one observation. The CDR3 nucleotides read TGTGCCAGCAGCCAAGACATAGGGACAGGCGGGGATGAGCAGTTCTTC. Translating it yields CASSQDIGTGGDEQFF. The chain links TRBV4-2 to TRBJ2-1; TRBD1 matches at 8 bases. The junction had 9 bases not matched to a gene; V was cut back by 0 bases and J by 8 bases. CDR1 is LGHNA, CDR2 YNFKEQ, per germline. The CDR3 has 16 amino acids.

The chain has TRBV27 and TRBJ1-5, with unresolved D. Germline V CDR1 and CDR2: MNHEY, SMNVEV (reference sequence). CDR3 length: 13 residues. Trimming removed 1 base from V and 3 bases from J, with 4 bases in between. As DNA, the CDR3 is TGTGCCAGCAGTTTATTCCTCAATCAGCCCCAGCATTTT. It codes for CASSLFLNQPQHF.

V is TRBV6-5 and J is TRBJ2-6; weak D call: TRBD2 (5 bases). Germline loops: CDR1 MNHEY, CDR2 SVGAGI. With 0 bases removed from V and 2 bases from J, the gap between germline ends came to 8 bases. This CDR3 is 16 amino acids long. In nucleotides, the CDR3 is TGTGCCAGCAGTTACTCGGGAGCAACTGGGGCCAACGTCCTGACTTTC. This sequence encodes CASSYSGATGANVLTF.

V is TRBV28 and J is TRBJ1-1; D possibly corresponds to TRBD1 (5 bases). The CDR3 covers 12 residues. V was trimmed by 8 bases and J by 8 bases, leaving 15 bases between them. Germline CDR1 reads MDHEN; CDR2 reads SYDVKM. CDR3 in DNA: TGTGCCAGCTCCATGCCCCCAGGGGAAGCTTTCTTT. It codes for CASSMPPGEAFF.

The chain combines TRBV6-1 with TRBJ2-5, with TRBD2 matching 11 bases. V dropped 10 bases and J dropped 4; count of bases not matched to a gene: 2. The length of the CDR3 is 12 residues. CDR1 is MNHNS and CDR2 is SASEGT in the germline V gene. DNA of the CDR3: TGTGCCACCGGACTAGCGGGAGAGACCCAGTACTTC. This gives the protein CATGLAGETQYF.

The chain couples TRBV4-1 to TRBJ1-3; D is undetermined. The germline CDR1 and CDR2 sequences are MGHRA and YSYEKL. The V end was cut by 0 bases, the J end by 0 bases, with 3 bases between. The CDR3 extends over 14 amino acids. CDR3 sequence reads: CASSQDSSGNTIYF. The DNA for the CDR3 is TGCGCCAGCAGCCAAGACAGCTCTGGAAACACCATATATTTT.

The V and J genes are TRBV19 and TRBJ1-5, with D possibly TRBD1 on 5 matching bases. V was cut by 5 bases and J by 5 bases, with 10 bases left in between. The CDR3 extends over 13 amino acids. CDR1 and CDR2 from the germline V gene are LNHDA and SQIVND (reference sequence). CDR3 region: CASSRAGYQPQHF. Here the CDR3 DNA reads TGTGCCAGTAGTCGGGCAGGGTATCAGCCCCAGCATTTT. The whole variable domain, remainder taken from reference TRBV19 and TRBJ1-5, is DGGITQSPKYLFRKEGQNVTLSCEQNLNHDAMYWYRQDPGQGLRLIYYSQIVNDFQKGDIAEGYSVSREKKESFPLTVTSAQKNPTAFYLCASSRAGYQPQHFGDGTRLSIL.

The chain carries TRBV28 and TRBJ1-4; weak D call: TRBD1 (6 bases). CDR3 length: 12 residues. Per germline, CDR1 MDHEN and CDR2 SYDVKM. The germline V and J ends were trimmed by 9 bases and 4 bases, with 9 bases remaining between them. The CDR3 DNA sequence: TGTGCCAGTCGGACAGATAATGAAAAACTGTTTTTT. Its protein product is CASRTDNEKLFF.

This rearrangement joins TRBV5-1 to TRBJ2-2; 11 nucleotides line up with TRBD1. V shed 4 bases and J 4 bases; nucleotides not matched to a gene: 6. Germline V gene sequence: CDR1 SGHRS, CDR2 YFSETQ. This CDR3 spans 16 amino acids. The CDR3 protein is CASSRPGTGGTGELFF. CDR3 DNA sequence: TGCGCCAGCAGCCGTCCAGGGACAGGGGGCACCGGGGAGCTGTTTTTT.

This clone was seen a few times. The J gene is TRBJ1-1, the V gene TRBV4-1; no firm D call. Germline lookup yields CDR1 MGHRA and CDR2 YSYEKL. The V end was cut by 0 bases, the J end by 4 bases, with 12 bases between. The CDR3 totals 15 residues. CDR3 bases: TGCGCCAGCAGCCAAGACGCGGGCGCAGGCACTGAAGCTTTCTTT. This encodes CASSQDAGAGTEAFF.

The V and J genes are TRBV11-2 and TRBJ2-7; 9 positions match TRBD2. The CDR3 runs 15 residues. Looked up from germline, CDR1 is SGHAT and CDR2 is FQNNGV. V lost 6 bases and J lost 5; bases outside the gene matches: 11. The CDR3 DNA sequence: TGTGCCAGCAGGCCTCTAGCGGGGCGGGTTGACGAGCAGTACTTC. It encodes CASRPLAGRVDEQYF.

The rearrangement links TRBV19 to TRBJ2-5; TRBD2 matches 8 bases. The CDR3 spans 15 residues. CDR1 and CDR2 from the germline V gene are LNHDA and SQIVND (reference sequence). Trimming took 4 bases from V and 5 from J; bases not matched to a gene: 9. The CDR3 DNA is TGTGCCAGTAGTAATCCGGCGGGGGGTGAGGAGACCCAGTACTTC. Its translation is CASSNPAGGEETQYF.

This clone was found a few times. This chain links TRBV5-1 with TRBJ2-6, with unresolved D. V shed 0 bases and J shed 0 bases, with 7 bases lying between them. Looked up from germline, CDR1 is SGHRS and CDR2 is YFSETQ. This CDR3 has 16 residues. CDR3 bases: TGCGCCAGCAGCTTGGACAGTACCTCTGGGGCCAACGTCCTGACTTTC. This sequence encodes CASSLDSTSGANVLTF. Full variable domain (missing parts from reference TRBV5-1 and TRBJ2-6): KAGVTQTPRYLIKTRGQQVTLSCSPISGHRSVSWYQQTPGQGLQFLFEYFSETQRNKGNFPGRFSGRQFSNSRSEMNVSTLELGDSALYLCASSLDSTSGANVLTFGAGSRLTVL.

In regard to this clone: The junction shows a germline mismatch at one end, possibly a read error. The identical CDR3 is also encoded by other nucleotide sequences in the sample. The CDR3 protein is CASSIITGGTEAFF. The CDR3 DNA reads as TGCGCCAGCAGCATCATCACAGGGGGCACTGAAGCCTTCTTT. The genes are TRBV5-1 and TRBJ1-1; 9 bases match TRBD1. Looked up from germline, CDR1 is SGHRS and CDR2 is YFSETQ. The CDR3 has 14 residues.

The gene calls are TRBV5-1 and TRBJ2-5, with TRBD2 matching 8 bases. The DNA end is more similar to TRBJ2-7, so the J call may be wrong. The germline CDR1 and CDR2 sequences are SGHRS and YFSETQ. This CDR3 comprises 13 residues. CDR3 sequence (DNA): TGCGCCAGCAGCTTGTCGGGGGGGTTCGAGCAGTACTTC. Translation gives CASSLSGGFEQYF.

The chain has TRBV28 and TRBJ2-5; no reliable D call. The CDR3 is 12 amino acids. V was cut by 6 bases and J by 5 bases, with 10 bases left in between. Germline CDR1 is MDHEN and CDR2 is SYDVKM. CDR3 sequence (DNA): TGTGCCAGCAGGAGTGGGCTCGAGACCCAGTACTTC. This codes for CASRSGLETQYF.

J is TRBJ1-5 and V is TRBV21-1; the table names TRBD1, a call not compared with the DNA. TRBV21-1 is a pseudogene segment. This CDR3 region has 20 residues. The CDR3 bases are TGTGCCAGCAGCAAAGTGGTTGCCAGTTTCCCCCTTTCTAGCAATCAGCCCCAGCATTTT. Protein product: CASSKVVASFPLSSNQPQHF.

The V gene is TRBV28, the J gene TRBJ1-1, with 9 positions matching TRBD1. The CDR3 spans 14 residues. Germline CDR1 MDHEN, CDR2 SYDVKM. Losses at the gene ends were 2 bases for V and 3 bases for J; bases not matched to a gene: 1. CDR3 loop: CASSLGDRDTEAFF. As DNA, the CDR3 is TGTGCCAGCAGTTTAGGGGACAGGGACACTGAAGCTTTCTTT.

J is TRBJ1-1 and V is TRBV7-9; TRBD1 agrees at 11 bases. V lost 1 base and J lost 2; bases outside the gene matches: 6. CDR1 and CDR2 (germline): SEHNR, FQNEAQ (reference sequence). The CDR3 is 17 residues long. The CDR3 DNA is TGTGCCAGCAGCTTAGATTCGGGACAGGGGGTTAACACTGAAGCTTTCTTT. Residues: CASSLDSGQGVNTEAFF.